The clone carrying this T cell receptor (beta chain) has just a few counts. Full-length variable regions came from constant-region reverse primers plus semi-nested Nested Universal Primer A PCR. TCRdb used MiXCR to reprocess the 5' RACE reads, holding one entry per CDR3 protein. This sample has 62,000 or so distinct CDR3 sequences; approximately 26% occur once, and the top ten carry approximately 2.2%. The sorted Tregs were CD4+CD25+CD127-/low cells. This CDR3 is built from 11 residues. V and J are TRBV21-1 and TRBJ2-1; the table names TRBD2, a call not compared with the DNA. TRBV21-1 is a recognized pseudogene. The specimen was tumor-infiltrating Tregs sorted from the breast tumor. The sequence was obtained from a female donor with breast cancer. CDR3 protein: CASFREDEQFF. The CDR3 nucleotides are TGTGCCAGCTTCCGGGAGGATGAGCAGTTCTTC.